This T cell receptor beta chain stems from a study of CD8+ T cells in alopecia areata. This CDR3 has 13 residues. V shed 0 bases and J shed 6 bases, with 12 bases lying between them. The germline V gene encodes CDR1 GTSNPN and CDR2 SVGIG (reference sequence). Following extraction, RNA underwent reverse transcription to cDNA, which served as the sequencing template. TCRdb keeps only in-frame clones here, not all; method: immunoSEQ multiplex PCR. Of a few hundred thousand clones in the sample, about 68% were seen once. Here the sequenced sample was CD4+ T cells sorted from blood, taken at week 0. The sequence was obtained from a human donor with alopecia areata. The chain combines TRBV30 with TRBJ2-7; maybe TRBD1 (6 bases). The CDR3 reads CAWSVYRVGEQYF. As DNA, the CDR3 is TGTGCCTGGAGTGTATACAGGGTCGGCGAGCAGTACTTC.